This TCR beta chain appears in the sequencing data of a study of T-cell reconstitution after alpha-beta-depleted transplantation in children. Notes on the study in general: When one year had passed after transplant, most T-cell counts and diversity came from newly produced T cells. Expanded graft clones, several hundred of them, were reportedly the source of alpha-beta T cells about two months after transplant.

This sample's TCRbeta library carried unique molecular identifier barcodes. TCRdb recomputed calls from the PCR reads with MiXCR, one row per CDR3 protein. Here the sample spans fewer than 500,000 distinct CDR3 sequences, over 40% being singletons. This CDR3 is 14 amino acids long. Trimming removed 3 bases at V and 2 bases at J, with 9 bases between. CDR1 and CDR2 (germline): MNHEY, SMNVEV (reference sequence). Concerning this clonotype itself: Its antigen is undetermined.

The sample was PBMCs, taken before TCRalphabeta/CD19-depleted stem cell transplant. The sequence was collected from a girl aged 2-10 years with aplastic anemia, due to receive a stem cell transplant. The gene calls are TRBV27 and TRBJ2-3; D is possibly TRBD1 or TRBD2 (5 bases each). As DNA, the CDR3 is TGTGCCAGCAGTTTCGAGGGGCCCACAGATACGCAGTATTTT. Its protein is CASSFEGPTDTQYF.